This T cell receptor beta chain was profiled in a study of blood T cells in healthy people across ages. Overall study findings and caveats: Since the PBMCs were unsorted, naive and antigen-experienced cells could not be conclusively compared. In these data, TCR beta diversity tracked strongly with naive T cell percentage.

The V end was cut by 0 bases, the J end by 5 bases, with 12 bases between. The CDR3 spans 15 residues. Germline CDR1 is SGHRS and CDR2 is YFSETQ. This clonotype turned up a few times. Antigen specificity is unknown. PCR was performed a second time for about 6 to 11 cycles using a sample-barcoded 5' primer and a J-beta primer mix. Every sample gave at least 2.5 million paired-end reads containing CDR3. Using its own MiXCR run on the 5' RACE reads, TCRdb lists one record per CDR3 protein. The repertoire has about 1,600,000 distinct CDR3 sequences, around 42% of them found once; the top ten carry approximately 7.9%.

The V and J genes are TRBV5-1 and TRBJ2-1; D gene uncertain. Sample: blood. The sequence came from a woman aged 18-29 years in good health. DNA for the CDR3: TGCGCCAGCAGCTTGGTATCTCGCGGAGACAATGAGCAGTTCTTC. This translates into CASSLVSRGDNEQFF.